The rows below give T cell receptor beta chains drawn from one sample of a study of vaccination and CD4 T cells after COVID-19. One entry per CDR3 protein results from TCRdb running MiXCR on the PCR reads. The sample lists under 20,000 distinct CDR3 sequences; roughly 76% were seen once. Antigen specificity for these receptors is unknown. Specimen: CD4+ T cells from blood, cultured in vitro. The origin of the receptors is a human donor who had recovered from COVID-19. The CDR3 runs from the conserved cysteine through the conserved F or W. The D gene is left open where the match is weak. Clone size is not always given. Where it is, it says once, few, many or a class for expanded clones.

j_call clone_size v_call d_call cdr3_nt cdr3_aa
TRBJ2-5 few TRBV7-7 TRBD2 TGTGCCAGCAGACCTGGGACTAGCGGTCAAGAGACCCAGTACTTC CASRPGTSGQETQYF
TRBJ2-2 . TRBV29-1 TRBD2 TGCAGCAATGGGCGGGAGAAACCCCAAGATAACACCGGGGAGCTGTTTTTT CSNGREKPQDNTGELFF
TRBJ1-3 few TRBV20-1 . TGCAGTGCTGGAGTTCAGGGTAATGCGGCTGGAAACACCATATATTTT CSAGVQGNAAGNTIYF
TRBJ2-7 . TRBV20-1 . TGCAGTGCTAGGAGGGGTTCTAGCGCCCTCTACGAGCAGTACTTC CSARRGSSALYEQYF
TRBJ1-6 few TRBV20-1 . TGCAGTGCTAGTCACCTTCGTGGATCACCCCTCCACTTT CSASHLRGSPLHF
TRBJ1-1 . TRBV6-1 . TGTGCCAGCAGCGCGTCCCCTGAGAGGTTGGGAGCTTTCTTT CASSASPERLGAFF
TRBJ1-5 . TRBV6-5 TRBD1 TGTGCCAGCAGTTCGCCGGGGACAGGGGGCAAGAAGAGACAGCCCCAGCATTTT CASSSPGTGGKKRQPQHF
TRBJ1-1 once TRBV29-1 . TGCAGCGGTACATGGAGCACTGAAGCTTTCTTT CSGTWSTEAFF
TRBJ2-3 few TRBV20-1 TRBD2 TGCAGTGCTAGAAAGGAGTGGACTAGCGAGGAAGATACGCAGTATTTT CSARKEWTSEEDTQYF
TRBJ1-2 few TRBV27 . TGTGCCAGCAGGAGGGGCCCTCAAACTAACTATGGCTACACCTTC CASRRGPQTNYGYTF
TRBJ2-5 . TRBV7-2 . TGTGCCAGCAGCTGGGGGCTGGGGGGGAAAGAGACCCAGTACTTC CASSWGLGGKETQYF
TRBJ1-2 . TRBV7-6 . TGTGCCAGCAGCCCCGGGCGGGAAGCTAACTATGGCTACACCTTC CASSPGREANYGYTF
TRBJ1-1 . TRBV19 . TGTGCCAGTATAGCGGGGACGAACACTGAAGCTTTCTTT CASIAGTNTEAFF
TRBJ1-6 . TRBV11-2 . TGTGCCAGCAGCTTAGACGCAGGACCCCTCCACTTT CASSLDAGPLHF
TRBJ2-3 . TRBV7-9 . TGTGCCAGCAGCCTCGGGACACCACGGGATACGCAGTATTTT CASSLGTPRDTQYF
TRBJ2-5 . TRBV7-2 TRBD2 TGTGCCAGCAGCTTGTTCGGGACTAGCCTCCAAGAGACCCAGTACTTC CASSLFGTSLQETQYF
TRBJ1-5 . TRBV15 . TGTGCCACCAGTCAGTCCACGGGAAATCAGCCCCAGCATTTT CATSQSTGNQPQHF
TRBJ1-1 . TRBV29-1 . TGCAGCGTTGGGGGCGGCACTGAAGCTTTCTTT CSVGGGTEAFF
TRBJ2-7 . TRBV27 . TGTGCCAGCAGTCCCCTGACGGGGGTTTCCTACGAGCAGTACTTC CASSPLTGVSYEQYF
TRBJ1-3 few TRBV7-9 . TGTGCCAGCCCAGGGAGCTCTGGAAACACCATATATTTT CASPGSSGNTIYF
TRBJ1-5 . TRBV18 . TGTGCCAGCTCACACGTTACAGGGACCTATCAGCCCCAGCATTTT CASSHVTGTYQPQHF
TRBJ2-3 . TRBV27 . TGTGCCAGCAGTTCGTTTACTCGTGGTGCCACAGATACGCAGTATTTT CASSSFTRGATDTQYF
TRBJ1-1 . TRBV7-2 . TGCGCCAGCAGCCACGTAAACCGGGAGTTGACTGAAGCTTTCTTT CASSHVNRELTEAFF
TRBJ2-1 . TRBV20-1 TRBD2 TGCAGTGCTAGAGACGGGACTAGCGGCTACAATGAGCAGTTCTTC CSARDGTSGYNEQFF
TRBJ1-2 . TRBV6-1 . TGTGCCAGCGGGCAGGGATCTTATGGCTACACCTTC CASGQGSYGYTF
TRBJ1-6 . TRBV2 . TGTGCCAGCAGCCGCTCTGGGGATTCACCCCTCCACTTT CASSRSGDSPLHF
TRBJ2-3 . TRBV28 . TGTGCCAGCAGTGGGGGCATAACAGATACGCAGTATTTT CASSGGITDTQYF
TRBJ2-2 . TRBV27 . TGTGCCAGCACCTCATGGGGCGTGGGAGGGGGCACCGGGGAGCTGTTTTTT CASTSWGVGGGTGELFF
TRBJ1-2 . TRBV20-1 TRBD1 TGCAGTGTTAAACCCCAGGGGGCGGGTGGCTACACCTTC CSVKPQGAGGYTF
TRBJ1-1 . TRBV11-2 . TGTGCCAGCAGCTTCCCCTTACGAGGGATGAACACTGAAGCTTTCTTT CASSFPLRGMNTEAFF
TRBJ1-1 . TRBV6-1 TRBD1 TGTGCCAGCAGGGTTCAGGGGGTGCTGAACACTGAAGCTTTCTTT CASRVQGVLNTEAFF
TRBJ1-1 . TRBV7-8 . TGTGCCAGCAGCCCAAGCCGGGGGCCCCCGCTATCGGACACTGAAGCTTTCTTT CASSPSRGPPLSDTEAFF
TRBJ1-5 . TRBV6-2/TRBV6-3 TRBD1 TGTGCCAGCACCCGAGGGACAGGGCAAAATCAGCCCCAGCATTTT CASTRGTGQNQPQHF
TRBJ2-3 . TRBV24-1 . TGTGCCACCAGTGAGTATGCAGGGGCAACCACAGATACGCAGTATTTT CATSEYAGATTDTQYF
TRBJ2-7 . TRBV6-1 TRBD1 TGTGCCAGCAGGCTGACAGGGGGCGCCGAGCAGTACTTC CASRLTGGAEQYF
TRBJ1-5 few TRBV20-1 . TGCAGTGCTAGAAACCAACGGTCGGGGAATCAGCCCCAGCATTTT CSARNQRSGNQPQHF
TRBJ1-2 . TRBV6-1 TRBD1 TGTGCCAGCAGTACGGTCCAGGGGGCTGGCTACACCTTC CASSTVQGAGYTF
TRBJ1-5 few TRBV20-1 TRBD1 TGCAGTGCCGTCCGGGACAGGAATCAGCCCCAGCATTTT CSAVRDRNQPQHF
TRBJ1-2 once TRBV7-2 . TGTGCCAGCAGCTTAGCGTTGGGAAAGGGCCTCTATGGCTACACCTTC CASSLALGKGLYGYTF
TRBJ2-7 few TRBV6-2/TRBV6-3 TRBD2 TGTGCCAGCAGTTACTATCCCTTGGGACTAGCGGATTCGTACGAGCAGTACTTC CASSYYPLGLADSYEQYF
TRBJ1-1 . TRBV10-2 . TGCGCCAGCAGGATACAAGCGAACACTGAAGCTTTCTTT CASRIQANTEAFF
TRBJ1-2 . TRBV7-2 . TGTGCCAGCAGCGGAGCCCCCTTCGGGCCTGACACCTTC CASSGAPFGPDTF
TRBJ1-3 . TRBV19 . TGTGCCAGTAGTGCGGGTGTTGGAAACACCATATATTTT CASSAGVGNTIYF
TRBJ1-2 . TRBV7-9 TRBD1 TGTGCCAGCAGCTTAGGGACAGGACCGGATGGCTACACCTTC CASSLGTGPDGYTF
TRBJ2-5 . TRBV6-2/TRBV6-3 . TGTGCCAGCAGCCCCACCCGGGGAAGGGAGACCCAGTACTTC CASSPTRGRETQYF
TRBJ1-1 once TRBV20-1 . TGCAGTGCTGCTACAGTCAACACTGAAGCTTTCTTT CSAATVNTEAFF
TRBJ2-5 . TRBV11-3 TRBD2 TGTGCCAGCAGCACCTCTAGCGGGAGTGAGACCCAGTACTTC CASSTSSGSETQYF
TRBJ1-2 once TRBV6-1 TRBD1 TGTGCCAGCAGAGAAGGGGGCGACTATGGCTACACCTTC CASREGGDYGYTF
TRBJ1-1 . TRBV27 . TGTGCCAGCGGACCAAGGGGCTTCAGGCCGACAACGGGGAACACTGAAGCTTTCTTT CASGPRGFRPTTGNTEAFF
TRBJ1-2 few TRBV6-1 . TGTGCCAGCAGTCCCGCGGTTAACTATGGCTACACCTTC CASSPAVNYGYTF
TRBJ2-3 . TRBV18 . TGTGCCAGTTCCTCATACTCCCTAAGGGGGAGCACAGATACGCAGTATTTT CASSSYSLRGSTDTQYF
TRBJ2-1 . TRBV7-2 . TGTGCCAGCGGCCGGGGGCGGGAATACAATGAGCAGTTCTTC CASGRGREYNEQFF
TRBJ1-5 . TRBV20-1 . TGCAGTGCTAGAGTCTCCGACGGTTCCAATCAGCCCCAGCATTTT CSARVSDGSNQPQHF
TRBJ2-4 . TRBV21-1 . TGTGCCAGCAGCAAACTGACGGGCGGGGGTGCCAAAAACATTCAGTACTTC CASSKLTGGGAKNIQYF
TRBJ1-5 . TRBV20-1 . TGCAGTGCTAATGAGGGCAATCAGCCCCAGCATTTT CSANEGNQPQHF
TRBJ2-7 . TRBV28 TRBD2 TGTGCCAGCAGTCCGGCCCAACTAGCGGGTGCCTACGAGCAGTACTTC CASSPAQLAGAYEQYF
TRBJ2-6 . TRBV19 TRBD2 TGTGCCAGTAGGTATGGAGCGGGGGGCTGGGCCAACGTCCTGACTTTC CASRYGAGGWANVLTF
TRBJ1-5 . TRBV28 . TGTGCCAGCAGCCGCCCCGGGGGGCCTGGACAGCCCCAGCATTTT CASSRPGGPGQPQHF
TRBJ1-4 once TRBV7-2 . TGTGCCAGCAGCCCAGCGGTTGGACGGGGAGAAAAACTGTTTTTT CASSPAVGRGEKLFF